The 13 T cell receptor beta chains below all came from one sample that was sequenced in a study of read filtering for tumor transcriptome and immune sequencing. From about 400 ng of RNA, a library with molecular barcoded alpha/delta and beta/gamma adaptors was made. One entry per CDR3 protein, called by TCRdb with MiXCR from the reads. The profile shows 35,000 to 40,000 distinct CDR3 sequences, roughly 15% of them singletons. What was sequenced was a population of CD138-negative cells sorted from bone marrow. All receptors come from a donor older than 35 with multiple myeloma.

This clonotype appeared once. With a much larger clone just one base away, this may be a read error. This sequence joins TRBV6-1 and TRBJ1-1; the D is unclear. Germline V gene lookup returns CDR1 MNHNS and CDR2 SASEGT. This CDR3 region has 13 residues. V was shortened by 5 bases and J by 8 bases, with 15 bases between the two germline ends. For the CDR3, the DNA is TGTGCCAGCAGTAAACAGCCAAATATCGAAGCTTTCTTT. This translates into CASSKQPNIEAFF.

As for this clonotype: A much larger clone lies a single base off, so this may be a read error. The chain has TRBV10-3 and TRBJ2-2, with TRBD2 as a possible D gene (6 bases). Germline CDR1 is ENHRY and CDR2 is SYGVKD. This CDR3 region has 15 residues. The CDR3 loop reads CAISARSPTDGGLFF. The CDR3 bases are TGTGCCATCAGTGCCCGGTCCCCCACTGACGGGGGGCTGTTTTTT.

This clonotype occurred many times. V usage is TRBV7-2 and J usage is TRBJ2-1; 10 bases are a match to TRBD2. V gave up 6 bases and J gave up 3 bases; unmatched junction bases: 5. There are 15 residues in the CDR3. Germline lookup yields CDR1 SGHTA and CDR2 FQGNSA. The CDR3 reads CASRETSGHYNEQFF. CDR3 DNA: TGTGCCAGCAGGGAGACTAGCGGGCACTACAATGAGCAGTTCTTC.

With respect to this clonotype: A far more abundant clone sits one base away, making this likely a read error. The V gene is TRBV5-8, the J gene TRBJ2-3; perhaps TRBD2 as D (5 bases). From germline, CDR1 is SGHTS and CDR2 YDEGEE. The CDR3 sequence is 15 residues long. The CDR3 reads CASSLVLVGTDTQNF. The DNA for the CDR3 is TGTGCCAGCAGCTTAGTACTAGTTGGCACAGATACGCAGAATTTT.

This clonotype has a count of ten or more. The chain has TRBV7-2 and TRBJ2-3, with 10 bases aligning to TRBD2. The J segment lost 1 base and the V segment lost 0 bases, leaving 7 bases of the junction unmatched. The CDR3 contains 18 residues. Germline assignment: CDR1 SGHTA and CDR2 FQGNSA. CDR3 amino acids: CASSLAAGGSPGTDTQYF. In DNA, the CDR3 is TGTGCCAGCAGCTTAGCAGCGGGAGGGTCGCCCGGCACAGATACGCAGTATTTT.

This clonotype came up many times. V usage is TRBV28 and J usage is TRBJ2-6; weak D call: TRBD1 (7 bases). CDR1 is MDHEN, CDR2 SYDVKM, per germline. The V and J ends lost 10 bases and 1 base respectively, with 14 bases between them. This CDR3 comprises 15 residues. The CDR3 coding sequence is TGTGCCACCACCCAGGGGGGTTCTGGGGCCAACGTCCTGACTTTC. Translated, it gives CATTQGGSGANVLTF.

This clonotype was detected a few times. This chain links TRBV7-9 with TRBJ2-2; D uncertain. This CDR3 contains 12 residues. The germline V and J ends were trimmed by 6 bases and 4 bases, with 6 bases remaining between them. Germline values: CDR1 SEHNR, CDR2 FQNEAQ (reference sequence). The DNA of the CDR3 is TGTGCCAGCAGGTCGGGCACCGGGGAGCTGTTTTTT. This encodes CASRSGTGELFF.

This clonotype is medium-sized in the sample. V is TRBV7-9 and J is TRBJ2-1; TRBD1 aligns across 11 bases. This CDR3 comprises 16 residues. V shed 5 bases, J shed 3 bases, and the junction held 6 bases outside the gene matches. Germline V gene sequence: CDR1 SEHNR, CDR2 FQNEAQ (reference sequence). The CDR3: CASSPWDRGNYNEQFF. For the CDR3, the DNA is TGTGCCAGCAGCCCCTGGGACAGGGGGAACTACAATGAGCAGTTCTTC. Full variable domain (outside the CDR3, taken from reference TRBV7-9 and TRBJ2-1): DTGVSQNPRHKITKRGQNVTFRCDPISEHNRLYWYRQTLGQGPEFLTYFQNEAQLEKSRLLSDRFSAERPKGSFSTLEIQRTEQGDSAMYLCASSPWDRGNYNEQFFGPGTRLTVL.

This clonotype has at least ten counts. This chain joins TRBV4-2 and TRBJ2-7; 8 bases line up with TRBD2. Germline-derived CDR1 and CDR2 are LGHNA and YNFKEQ. Trimming took 1 base from V and 7 from J; bases not matched to a gene: 12. There are 16 residues in the CDR3. The CDR3 DNA follows: TGTGCCAGCAGCCAAGTGGGGGCTAGCGGGTTCGGGGAGCAGTACTTC. Protein: CASSQVGASGFGEQYF.

This clonotype was counted many times. The rearrangement uses TRBV5-8 and TRBJ2-3; D is tentatively TRBD1 or TRBD2 (5 bases each). The germline CDR1 and CDR2 sequences are SGHTS and YDEGEE. This CDR3 has 15 amino acids. The V and J ends lost 4 bases and 5 bases respectively, with 17 bases between them. CDR3 sequence reads: CASSGDGRPQDTQYF. For the CDR3, the DNA is TGTGCCAGCAGCGGGGACGGCCGGCCACAAGATACGCAGTATTTT.

This clonotype came up many times. V usage is TRBV28 and J usage is TRBJ2-3; D unresolved. V was pared by 5 bases and J by 0 bases, with 18 bases between. The CDR3 has 17 residues. Germline values: CDR1 MDHEN, CDR2 SYDVKM. The CDR3 DNA follows: TGTGCCAGCAGTCCCCGTGGGGTAGACCCTAGCACAGATACGCAGTATTTT. Protein product: CASSPRGVDPSTDTQYF.

As regards this clonotype: A single base separates this from a much larger clone, so it may be a read error. CDR3 coding DNA: TGTGCCAGTAGTACCCGACTAGAATTGAATGAGCAGCTCTTC. Translating gives CASSTRLELNEQLF. The rearrangement joins TRBV19 to TRBJ2-1; maybe TRBD2 (6 bases). The CDR3 is made up of 14 amino acids. From germline, CDR1 is LNHDA and CDR2 SQIVND (reference sequence).

This clonotype was recorded at least ten times. This chain joins TRBV12-3 or TRBV12-4 and TRBJ1-2; D gene unclear. With 6 bases removed from V and 5 bases from J, the gap between germline ends came to 10 bases. The CDR3 consists of 12 residues. The CDR3 protein is CASSPKGYGYTF. For the CDR3, the DNA is TGTGCCAGCAGCCCAAAGGGATATGGCTACACCTTC.